These T cell receptor beta chains were read from a single sample in a study of chemoradiotherapy in HPV16-positive cancers. Data came from immunoSEQ multiplex PCR; TCRdb stores just in-frame clones and leaves some out. Of more than 13,000 clones in the sample, around 88% are singletons; the top ten hold around 3.8%. The material was blood, obtained from a patient who underwent chemoradiotherapy. These receptors were taken from a human donor with HPV-associated anogenital cancer. CDR3s include the opening cysteine and the closing phenylalanine or tryptophan. Fields, in order: D gene, V gene, J gene, clone size, CDR3 length, CDR3 DNA, CDR3 protein. The D gene is left open where the match is weak. Size tells how often a clone was seen (once, few, many) or the class of an expanded clone, and some rows leave it out.

D: TRBD1
V: TRBV5-4
J: TRBJ1-4
size: -
length: 17
DNA: TGTGCCAGCAGCTTGGGAGGTACCGACAGGGGGTCCGGAAAACTGTTTTTT
CDR3: CASSLGGTDRGSGKLFF

D: -
V: TRBV4-1
J: TRBJ2-7
size: -
length: 14
DNA: TGCGCCAGCAGATCTCCTGGAGACCATTACGAGCAGTACTTC
CDR3: CASRSPGDHYEQYF

D: -
V: TRBV28
J: TRBJ1-2
size: -
length: 16
DNA: TGTGCCAGCAGTTTAATTGAGGGTGACAGGCTCTCGGGCTACACCTTC
CDR3: CASSLIEGDRLSGYTF

D: -
V: TRBV30
J: TRBJ2-5
size: -
length: 14
DNA: TGTGCCTGGGCACCGAGAGTTTACCAAGAGACCCAGTACTTC
CDR3: CAWAPRVYQETQYF

D: TRBD2
V: TRBV6-1
J: TRBJ2-1
size: -
length: 15
DNA: TGTGCCAGCAAAGACCCGGGACTAGCGGACAATGAGCAGTTCTTC
CDR3: CASKDPGLADNEQFF

D: -
V: TRBV11-2
J: TRBJ1-2
size: -
length: 13
DNA: TGTGCCAGCAGCTTCGGGACTGTCTATGGCTACACCTTC
CDR3: CASSFGTVYGYTF

D: TRBD1
V: TRBV2
J: TRBJ1-4
size: -
length: 13
DNA: TGTGCCAGCAGGACAGGGTTGAGAGAAAAACTGTTTTTT
CDR3: CASRTGLREKLFF

D: -
V: TRBV19
J: TRBJ2-7
size: -
length: 15
DNA: TGTGCCAGTAGGCGAAGCGGGCCGGGAGACTACGAGCAGTACTTC
CDR3: CASRRSGPGDYEQYF

D: TRBD1
V: TRBV7-9
J: TRBJ2-5
size: once
length: 15
DNA: TGTGCCAGCAGCTTAAGTTGGGACAGTCAAGAGACCCAGTACTTC
CDR3: CASSLSWDSQETQYF

D: TRBD1
V: TRBV27
J: TRBJ1-2
size: once
length: 15
DNA: TGTGCCAGCAGTTTATCTGCGACAGGGTACTATGGCTACACCTTC
CDR3: CASSLSATGYYGYTF

D: -
V: TRBV2
J: TRBJ1-5
size: -
length: 18
DNA: TGTGCCAGCAGTGAAGCGGGGTTCCCGGATCCGGCAGGTCAGCCCCAGCATTTT
CDR3: CASSEAGFPDPAGQPQHF

D: -
V: TRBV7-9
J: TRBJ1-2
size: -
length: 15
DNA: TGTGCCAGCAGCTTAGCGGACACTAATAACTATGGCTACACCTTC
CDR3: CASSLADTNNYGYTF

D: TRBD1
V: TRBV7-6
J: TRBJ1-1
size: -
length: 16
DNA: TGTGCCAGCACCGAGTCGATCCAGGGGGTAAACACTGAAGCTTTCTTT
CDR3: CASTESIQGVNTEAFF

D: TRBD2
V: TRBV6-6
J: TRBJ2-1
size: -
length: 14
DNA: TGTGCCAGCAGGGACGGGACTATAAACAATGAGCAGTTCTTC
CDR3: CASRDGTINNEQFF

D: TRBD1
V: TRBV27
J: TRBJ1-1
size: -
length: 15
DNA: TGTGCCAGCAGCAGGACAGGGGCAGGAGGATTTGAAGCTTTCTTT
CDR3: CASSRTGAGGFEAFF

D: TRBD1
V: TRBV5-1
J: TRBJ1-4
size: once
length: 14
DNA: TGCGCCAGCAGCCCGACAGGGACTAATGAAAAACTGTTTTTT
CDR3: CASSPTGTNEKLFF

D: -
V: TRBV18
J: TRBJ1-2
size: -
length: 13
DNA: TGTGCCAGCTCACCAGAAAGCAACTATGGCTACACCTTC
CDR3: CASSPESNYGYTF

D: -
V: TRBV19
J: TRBJ2-7
size: few
length: 15
DNA: TGTGCCAGTAGTATCCACGTGGTGGGTCCCTACGAGCAGTACTTC
CDR3: CASSIHVVGPYEQYF

D: -
V: TRBV19
J: TRBJ1-1
size: -
length: 13
DNA: TGTGCCAGTATGCACCACGCTAACACTGAAGCTTTCTTT
CDR3: CASMHHANTEAFF

D: TRBD2
V: TRBV10-3
J: TRBJ2-7
size: -
length: 12
DNA: TGTGCCATAGCGGGACTTGGCTACGAGCAGTACTTC
CDR3: CAIAGLGYEQYF

D: -
V: TRBV6-5
J: TRBJ1-6
size: -
length: 15
DNA: TGTGCCAGCAGTTATGGACAGTTCTATAATTCACCCCTCCACTTT
CDR3: CASSYGQFYNSPLHF

D: -
V: TRBV9
J: TRBJ1-4
size: -
length: 14
DNA: TGTGCCAGCAGCGCCGACAGCTATAATGAAAAACTGTTTTTT
CDR3: CASSADSYNEKLFF

D: -
V: TRBV12-5
J: TRBJ2-7
size: -
length: 17
DNA: TGTGCTAGTGGTTTGCAGGACCCAGGGATTTCCCCAGGGGAGCAGTACTTC
CDR3: CASGLQDPGISPGEQYF

D: -
V: TRBV7-9
J: TRBJ1-2
size: -
length: 14
DNA: TGTGCCAGCAGCTTAGCAGGGCCCCAGGGAGGCTACACCTTC
CDR3: CASSLAGPQGGYTF

D: -
V: TRBV7-9
J: TRBJ1-1
size: -
length: 12
DNA: TGTGCCAGCAGCTCCTATTGGGGTGAAGCTTTCTTT
CDR3: CASSSYWGEAFF

D: -
V: TRBV6-5
J: TRBJ1-2
size: -
length: 13
DNA: TGTGCCAGCAGTCCCCGTTCGTACCAGAGCTACACCTTC
CDR3: CASSPRSYQSYTF

D: -
V: TRBV2
J: TRBJ1-2
size: -
length: 16
DNA: TGTGCCAGCAAACGGTCCTGGGCTGACCAAAACTATGGCTACACCTTC
CDR3: CASKRSWADQNYGYTF

D: -
V: TRBV28
J: TRBJ2-7
size: -
length: 15
DNA: TGTGCCAGCAGTTTTATCCACACGAGCTCCTACGAGCAGTACTTC
CDR3: CASSFIHTSSYEQYF

D: -
V: TRBV4-2
J: TRBJ1-1
size: -
length: 11
DNA: TGTGCCAGCAGCCGAAACACTGAAGCTTTCTTT
CDR3: CASSRNTEAFF

D: -
V: TRBV4-2
J: TRBJ1-4
size: once
length: 14
DNA: TGTGCCAGCACTGACTGGGGATCTAATGAAAAACTGTTTTTT
CDR3: CASTDWGSNEKLFF

D: -
V: TRBV9
J: TRBJ1-3
size: -
length: 14
DNA: TGTGCCAGCAGCGTAGAGGGCCCGGGAAACACCATATATTTT
CDR3: CASSVEGPGNTIYF

D: -
V: TRBV10-3
J: TRBJ1-6
size: once
length: 13
DNA: TGTGCCATCAGTGAACCAGGGAATTCACCCCTCCACTTT
CDR3: CAISEPGNSPLHF

D: -
V: TRBV13
J: TRBJ1-2
size: -
length: 15
DNA: TGTGCCAGCAGCCCGGGCCTTCCTACCTCCTATGGCTACACCTTC
CDR3: CASSPGLPTSYGYTF

D: TRBD1
V: TRBV6-6
J: TRBJ1-2
size: -
length: 15
DNA: TGTGCCAGCAGTACCCGGGACAGGGGTAACTATGGCTACACCTTC
CDR3: CASSTRDRGNYGYTF

D: -
V: TRBV28
J: TRBJ1-2
size: -
length: 13
DNA: TGTGCCAGCACCGCCACACCGATCTATGGCTACACCTTC
CDR3: CASTATPIYGYTF

D: -
V: TRBV28
J: TRBJ2-2
size: once
length: 16
DNA: TGTGCCAGCAGTTTGCGGGCAGGGCGAAACACCGGGGAGCTGTTTTTT
CDR3: CASSLRAGRNTGELFF

D: TRBD2
V: TRBV30
J: TRBJ2-2
size: -
length: 22
DNA: TGTGCCTGGAGTGTAATGGGGGACTACCTAGGGTCCCGTCAAAAGCTACGTGGGGAGCTGTTTTTT
CDR3: CAWSVMGDYLGSRQKLRGELFF

D: TRBD1
V: TRBV27
J: TRBJ1-5
size: -
length: 14
DNA: TGTGCCAGCACGGACAGGGGCCTTAATCAGCCCCAGCATTTT
CDR3: CASTDRGLNQPQHF

D: TRBD1
V: TRBV25-1
J: TRBJ1-5
size: -
length: 14
DNA: TGTGCCAGCAGTGAATATGGAGGGGGCCAGCCCCAGCATTTT
CDR3: CASSEYGGGQPQHF

D: -
V: TRBV6-1
J: TRBJ1-3
size: -
length: 13
DNA: TGTGCCAGCACGGGGGGTAATGGAAACACCATATATTTT
CDR3: CASTGGNGNTIYF

D: TRBD1
V: TRBV15
J: TRBJ2-3
size: -
length: 15
DNA: TGTGCCACCACTTCGAGGAGACAGGGGTTAGATACGCAGTATTTT
CDR3: CATTSRRQGLDTQYF

D: TRBD1
V: TRBV29-1
J: TRBJ1-4
size: -
length: 13
DNA: TGCAGCGTGGGGACAGGGGGAGAGGAAAAACTGTTTTTT
CDR3: CSVGTGGEEKLFF

D: TRBD2
V: TRBV9
J: TRBJ2-7
size: -
length: 15
DNA: TGTGCCAGCAGCGTCCAAGCGGGGAACTCCTACGAGCAGTACTTC
CDR3: CASSVQAGNSYEQYF

D: TRBD1
V: TRBV5-6
J: TRBJ1-2
size: -
length: 15
DNA: TGTGCCAGCAGCTTGGAGACAGGGGGAGGATATGGCTACACCTTC
CDR3: CASSLETGGGYGYTF

D: -
V: TRBV19
J: TRBJ1-1
size: -
length: 15
DNA: TGTGCCAGTAGTATAGGGGAGGGAGAGAACACTGAAGCTTTCTTT
CDR3: CASSIGEGENTEAFF

D: TRBD1
V: TRBV29-1
J: TRBJ2-3
size: -
length: 12
DNA: TGCAGCTCCCGGACAGGTACGGATACGCAGTATTTT
CDR3: CSSRTGTDTQYF

D: -
V: TRBV19
J: TRBJ2-6
size: once
length: 16
DNA: TGTGCCAGTAGTCAAACAGGGTCCTCTGGGGCCAACGTCCTGACTTTC
CDR3: CASSQTGSSGANVLTF

D: TRBD2
V: TRBV27
J: TRBJ2-7
size: -
length: 16
DNA: TGTGCCAGCAGTTTAGTGGGTAGCGGGAGAGTCTACGAGCAGTACTTC
CDR3: CASSLVGSGRVYEQYF

D: -
V: TRBV5-4
J: TRBJ2-3
size: -
length: 14
DNA: TGTGCCAGCAGCTTCGGGACGGGCACAGATACGCAGTATTTT
CDR3: CASSFGTGTDTQYF

D: -
V: TRBV6-1
J: TRBJ1-5
size: -
length: 14
DNA: TGTGCCAGCGTCTCCTCGGGGGTCCACCAGCCCCAGCATTTT
CDR3: CASVSSGVHQPQHF

D: -
V: TRBV6-6
J: TRBJ1-2
size: -
length: 11
DNA: TGTGCCAGCAGTTACGAGGGGGGCTACACCTTC
CDR3: CASSYEGGYTF

D: -
V: TRBV27
J: TRBJ2-2
size: -
length: 15
DNA: TGTGCCAGCACCCGGGGTAACACGGTTCCCGGGGAGCTGTTTTTT
CDR3: CASTRGNTVPGELFF

D: TRBD1
V: TRBV7-6
J: TRBJ1-1
size: -
length: 14
DNA: TGTGCCAGCATGGAGGGGGCGGCGAGCACTGAAGCTTTCTTT
CDR3: CASMEGAASTEAFF

D: -
V: TRBV7-6
J: TRBJ1-5
size: -
length: 14
DNA: TGTGCCAGCAGATTTCAGGGTCTCAGTCAGCCCCAGCATTTT
CDR3: CASRFQGLSQPQHF